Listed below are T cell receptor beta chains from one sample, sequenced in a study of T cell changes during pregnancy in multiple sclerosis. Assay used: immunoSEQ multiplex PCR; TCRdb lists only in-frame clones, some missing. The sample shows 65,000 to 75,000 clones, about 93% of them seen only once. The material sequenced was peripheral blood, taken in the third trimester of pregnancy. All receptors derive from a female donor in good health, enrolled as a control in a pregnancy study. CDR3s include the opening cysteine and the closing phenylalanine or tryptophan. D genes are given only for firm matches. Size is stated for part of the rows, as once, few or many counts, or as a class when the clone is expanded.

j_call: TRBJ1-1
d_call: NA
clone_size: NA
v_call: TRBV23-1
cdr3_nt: TGCGCCCCGGACACTGAAGCTTTCTTT
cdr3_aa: CAPDTEAFF

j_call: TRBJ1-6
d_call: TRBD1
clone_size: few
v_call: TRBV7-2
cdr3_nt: TGTGCCAGCAGCTTAAGGCCGGGACAGGGGACCTCACCCCTCCACTTT
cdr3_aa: CASSLRPGQGTSPLHF

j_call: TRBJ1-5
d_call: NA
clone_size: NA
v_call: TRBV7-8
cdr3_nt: TGTGCCAGCAGCTTCTCCAGGCAGCCGTTAGGCAATCAGCCCCAGCATTTT
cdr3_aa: CASSFSRQPLGNQPQHF

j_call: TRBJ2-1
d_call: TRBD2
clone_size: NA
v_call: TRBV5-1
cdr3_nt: TGCGCCAGCAGCTCGAGCGGGGGCTCCTACAATGAGCAGTTCTTC
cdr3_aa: CASSSSGGSYNEQFF

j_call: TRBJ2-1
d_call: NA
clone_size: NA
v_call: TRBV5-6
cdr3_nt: TGTGCCAGTACCCCAGCAGGGGCTAGGGGTGAGCAGTTCTTC
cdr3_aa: CASTPAGARGEQFF

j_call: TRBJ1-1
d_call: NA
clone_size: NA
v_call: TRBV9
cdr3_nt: TGTGCCAGCAGCCCCTCACAGGTGATGAACACTGAAGCTTTCTTT
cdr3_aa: CASSPSQVMNTEAFF

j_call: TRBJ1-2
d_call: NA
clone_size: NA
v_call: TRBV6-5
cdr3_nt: TGTGCCAGCAGTTTCGGAGGGAACGACTATGGCTACACCTTC
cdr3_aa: CASSFGGNDYGYTF

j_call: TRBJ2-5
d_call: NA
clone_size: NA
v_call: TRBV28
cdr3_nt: TGTGCCAGCAGACAGAGCCGGGGGACCCAGTACTTC
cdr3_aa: CASRQSRGTQYF

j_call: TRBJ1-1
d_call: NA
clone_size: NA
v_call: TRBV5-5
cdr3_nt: TGTGCCAGCAGCTTGTGGGGAACAGGGAACACTGAAGCTTTCTTT
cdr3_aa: CASSLWGTGNTEAFF

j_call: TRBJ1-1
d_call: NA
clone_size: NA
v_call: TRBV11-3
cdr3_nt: TGTGCCAGCGCGCAGGGGCCTGACACTGAAGCTTTCTTT
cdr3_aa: CASAQGPDTEAFF

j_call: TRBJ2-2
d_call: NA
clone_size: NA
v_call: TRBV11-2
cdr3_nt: TGTGCCAGCAGCGGTATTGAACGGAGGGACACCGGGGAGCTGTTTTTT
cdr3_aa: CASSGIERRDTGELFF

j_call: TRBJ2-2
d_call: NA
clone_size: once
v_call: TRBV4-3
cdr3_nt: TGCGCCAGCAGCCAAGTTGTAGCGGCGAACACCGGGGAGCTGTTTTTT
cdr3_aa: CASSQVVAANTGELFF

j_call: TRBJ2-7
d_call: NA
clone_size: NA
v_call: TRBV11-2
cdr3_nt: TGTGCCAGCAGCTTAGATGACGGACTGGGTGAGCAGTACTTC
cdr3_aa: CASSLDDGLGEQYF

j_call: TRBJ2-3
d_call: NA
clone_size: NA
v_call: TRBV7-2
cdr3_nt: TGTGCCAGCAGCTGGGAGACAGGCAACACAGATACGCAGTATTTT
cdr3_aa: CASSWETGNTDTQYF

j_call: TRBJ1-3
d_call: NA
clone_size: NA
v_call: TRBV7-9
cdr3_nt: TGTGCCAGCAGCTTAGGAGTAGGAAACACCATATATTTT
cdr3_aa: CASSLGVGNTIYF

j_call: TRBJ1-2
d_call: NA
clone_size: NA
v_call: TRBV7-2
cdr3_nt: TGTGCCAGCAGCCGGAGTTCAGGGGTGGGTTCGTATGGCTACACCTTC
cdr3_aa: CASSRSSGVGSYGYTF

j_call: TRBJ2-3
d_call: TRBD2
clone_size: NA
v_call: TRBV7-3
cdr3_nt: TGTGCCAGCAGCTTAGGGACTAGCGGGGGTGGCACAGATACGCAGTATTTT
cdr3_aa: CASSLGTSGGGTDTQYF

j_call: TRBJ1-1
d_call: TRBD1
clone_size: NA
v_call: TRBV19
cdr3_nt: TGTGCCAGCCAATCCGGGACAGGCATGAACACTGAAGCTTTCTTT
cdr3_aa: CASQSGTGMNTEAFF

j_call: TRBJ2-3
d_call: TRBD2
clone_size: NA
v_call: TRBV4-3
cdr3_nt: TGCGCCAGCAGCCCGGGACCTAGCGGGAGTCCAGATACGCAGTATTTT
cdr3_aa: CASSPGPSGSPDTQYF

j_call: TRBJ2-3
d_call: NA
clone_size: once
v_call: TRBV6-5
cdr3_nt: TGTGCCAGCAGAGGTGCCGGGGACATCACAGATACGCAGTATTTT
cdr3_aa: CASRGAGDITDTQYF

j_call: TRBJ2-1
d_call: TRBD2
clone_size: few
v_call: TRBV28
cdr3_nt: TGTGCCAGCAGTTTCCAGCTAGCGGGGGGTCGCAATGAGCAGTTCTTC
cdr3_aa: CASSFQLAGGRNEQFF

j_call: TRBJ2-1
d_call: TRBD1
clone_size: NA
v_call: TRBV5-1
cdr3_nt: TGCGCCAGCAGCTCCAAGGGGGCGGGCCACTACAATGAGCAGTTCTTC
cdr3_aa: CASSSKGAGHYNEQFF

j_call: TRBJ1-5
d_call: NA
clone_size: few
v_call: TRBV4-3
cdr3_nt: TGCGCCAGCAGCCGTGGACACTCTAGCAATCAGCCCCAGCATTTT
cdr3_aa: CASSRGHSSNQPQHF

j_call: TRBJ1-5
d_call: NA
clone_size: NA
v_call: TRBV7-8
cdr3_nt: TGTGCCAGCAGCCGGGGGGGGCAGAGCAATCAGCCCCAGCATTTT
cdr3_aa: CASSRGGQSNQPQHF

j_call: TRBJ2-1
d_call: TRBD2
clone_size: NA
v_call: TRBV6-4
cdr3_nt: TGTGCCAGCAGTGAAGTGGGACTAGCAGGCAATGAGCAGTTCTTC
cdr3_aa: CASSEVGLAGNEQFF

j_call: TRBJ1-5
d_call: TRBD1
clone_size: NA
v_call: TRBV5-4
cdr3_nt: TGTGCCAGCAGCTTGGGGGGACAGGCGGCGGATCAGCCCCAGCATTTT
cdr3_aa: CASSLGGQAADQPQHF

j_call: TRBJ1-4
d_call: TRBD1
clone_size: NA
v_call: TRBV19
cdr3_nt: TGTGCCAGTACCCCAAGACAGGGGGCCCTAGAAAAACTGTTTTTT
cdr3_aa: CASTPRQGALEKLFF

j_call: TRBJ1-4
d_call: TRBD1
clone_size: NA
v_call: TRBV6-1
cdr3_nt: TGTGCCAGCAGGGGACAGGGGGCACGATATGAAAAACTGTTTTTT
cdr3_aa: CASRGQGARYEKLFF

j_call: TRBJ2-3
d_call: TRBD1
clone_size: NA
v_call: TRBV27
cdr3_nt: TGTGCCAGCAGCCCGGGACAGGGAACAGATACGCAGTATTTT
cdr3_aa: CASSPGQGTDTQYF

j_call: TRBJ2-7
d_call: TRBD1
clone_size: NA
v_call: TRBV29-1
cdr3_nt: TGCAGCGTTGTATCAGGACAGGGCTACGAGCAGTACTTC
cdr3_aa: CSVVSGQGYEQYF

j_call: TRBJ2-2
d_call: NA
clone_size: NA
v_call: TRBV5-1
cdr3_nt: TGCGCCAGCAGCAAGGAGTCCGGAACCGGGGAGCTGTTTTTT
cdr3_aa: CASSKESGTGELFF

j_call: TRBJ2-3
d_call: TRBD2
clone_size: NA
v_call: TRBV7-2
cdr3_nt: TGTGCCAGCAGCTTAAGGGCTAGCGGGGGTGATACGCAGTATTTT
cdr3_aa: CASSLRASGGDTQYF

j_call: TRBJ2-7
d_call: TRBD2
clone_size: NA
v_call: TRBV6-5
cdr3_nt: TGTGCCAGCTCTCGATCAGCGGGGGACTACGAGCAGTACTTC
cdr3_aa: CASSRSAGDYEQYF

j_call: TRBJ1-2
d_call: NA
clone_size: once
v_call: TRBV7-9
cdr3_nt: TGTGCCAGCAGCGGATGGGAGCGTCTCCATGGCTACACCTTC
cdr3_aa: CASSGWERLHGYTF

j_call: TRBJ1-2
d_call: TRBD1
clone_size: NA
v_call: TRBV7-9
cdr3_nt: TGTGCCAGCAGCCCGACGTGGTTGGACAGGGCAGGGGGAGGCTACACCTTC
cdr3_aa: CASSPTWLDRAGGGYTF